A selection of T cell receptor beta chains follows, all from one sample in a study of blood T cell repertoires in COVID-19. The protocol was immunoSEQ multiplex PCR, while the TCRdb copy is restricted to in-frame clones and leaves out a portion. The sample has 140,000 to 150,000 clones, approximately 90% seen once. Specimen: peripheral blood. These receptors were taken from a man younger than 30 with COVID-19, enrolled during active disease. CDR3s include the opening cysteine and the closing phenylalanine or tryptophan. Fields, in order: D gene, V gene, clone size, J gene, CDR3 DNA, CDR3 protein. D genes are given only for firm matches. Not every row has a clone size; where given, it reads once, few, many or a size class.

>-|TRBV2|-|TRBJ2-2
TGTGCCAGCAGTGCCATTACCGGGGAGCTGTTTTTT
CASSAITGELFF
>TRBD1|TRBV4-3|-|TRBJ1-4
TGCGCCAGCAGCCAAGGCTCCAGGGGGACGGATGAAAAACTGCTTTTT
CASSQGSRGTDEKLLF
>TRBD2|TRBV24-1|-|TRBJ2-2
TGTGCCACCAGTGATTTGCTAGCGGGAGGGCCGGACACCGGGGAGCTGTTTTTT
CATSDLLAGGPDTGELFF
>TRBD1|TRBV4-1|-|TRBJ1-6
TGCGCCAGCAGCCAAGTGGTCAGGGGGCCTTATAATTCACCCCTCCACTTT
CASSQVVRGPYNSPLHF
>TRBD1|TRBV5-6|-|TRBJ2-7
TGTGCCAGCAGCTTGGGTGGGACAGCCCGCTACGAGCAGTACTTC
CASSLGGTARYEQYF
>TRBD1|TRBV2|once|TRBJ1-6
TGTGCCACCCTCAGCCGACAGGGGATTAATTCACCCCTCCACTTT
CATLSRQGINSPLHF
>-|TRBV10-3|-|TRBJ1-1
TGTGCCATCAGTGAGTCCCTTATGAACACTGAAGCTTTCTTT
CAISESLMNTEAFF
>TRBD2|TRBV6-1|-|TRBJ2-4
TGTGCCAGCAGTGGGACGGGACTAGCGTTCAAAAACATTCAGTACTTC
CASSGTGLAFKNIQYF
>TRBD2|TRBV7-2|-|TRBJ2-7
TGTGCCAGCAGTTTAGAAGCCGGGAGGTCCTACGAGCAGTACTTC
CASSLEAGRSYEQYF
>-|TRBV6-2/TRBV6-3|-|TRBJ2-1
TGTGCCAGCAGTTACTCGGTAACCCCCCTAAAGGAGCAGTTCTTC
CASSYSVTPLKEQFF
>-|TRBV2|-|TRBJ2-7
TGTGCCAGCAGTGAACACACCGGGAGTTCCTACGAGCAGTACTTC
CASSEHTGSSYEQYF
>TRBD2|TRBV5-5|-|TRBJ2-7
TGTGCCAGCAGCTCAGGGAGGGCAGGCTACGAGCAGTACTTC
CASSSGRAGYEQYF
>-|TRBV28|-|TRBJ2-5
TGTGCCAGCAGTTTCGGGATCGGAGAGACCCAGTACTTC
CASSFGIGETQYF
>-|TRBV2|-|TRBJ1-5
TGTGCCAGCAGTGAAGCAGGGGAGGGCAATCAGCCCCAGCATTTT
CASSEAGEGNQPQHF
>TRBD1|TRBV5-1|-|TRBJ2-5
TGCGCCAGCAGCTTGTCGACAGGGGAAGAGACCCAGTACTTC
CASSLSTGEETQYF
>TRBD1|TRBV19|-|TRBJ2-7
TGTGCCAGTAAACCGGGACAGAGCTCCTACGAGCAGTACTTC
CASKPGQSSYEQYF
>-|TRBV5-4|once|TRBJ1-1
TGTGCCAGCAGCTTGGATGGCGTCGAGGTCTCTGAAGCTTTCTTT
CASSLDGVEVSEAFF
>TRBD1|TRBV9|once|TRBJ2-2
TGTGCCAGCACGATGACAGGGGGGACCGGGGAGCTGTTTTTT
CASTMTGGTGELFF
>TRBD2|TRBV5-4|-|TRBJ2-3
TGTGCCAGCAGCTTGGCAGGCGGGAGGTCGGTAGATACGCAGTATTTT
CASSLAGGRSVDTQYF
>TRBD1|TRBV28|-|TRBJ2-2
TGTGCCGTACAGGGGACGAACACCGGGGAGCTGTTTTTT
CAVQGTNTGELFF
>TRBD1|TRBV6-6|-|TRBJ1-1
TGTGCCAGCAGTTATCTGACAGGGGAGAACACTGAAGCTTTCTTT
CASSYLTGENTEAFF
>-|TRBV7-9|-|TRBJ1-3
TGTGCCAGCAGCTCCATACCCGGGAGCGCGTACGGGGGAAACACCATATATTTT
CASSSIPGSAYGGNTIYF
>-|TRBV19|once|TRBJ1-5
TGTGCCAGTATGCCTGGGGAGGGTTTAAGGCCCCAGCATTTT
CASMPGEGLRPQHF
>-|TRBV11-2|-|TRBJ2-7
TGTGCCAGCAGCGTAAATCCTGGGCGCGAGCAGTACTTC
CASSVNPGREQYF
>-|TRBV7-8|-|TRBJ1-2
TGTGCCAGCAGCTTTAGGACAGAGTCCAACTATGGCTACACCTTC
CASSFRTESNYGYTF
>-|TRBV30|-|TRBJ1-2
TGTGCCTGGAGTGTTCTCCTTGCGGGGGCTAACTATGGCTACACCTTC
CAWSVLLAGANYGYTF
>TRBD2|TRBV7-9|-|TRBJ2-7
TGTGCCAGCAGCGCTTCCGGGACTAGCGACTACGAGCAGTACTTC
CASSASGTSDYEQYF
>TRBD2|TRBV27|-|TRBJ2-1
TGTGCCAGCAGCCCCACTAGCGGGTCGGATGAGCAGTTCTTC
CASSPTSGSDEQFF
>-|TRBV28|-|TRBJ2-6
TGTGCCAGCAGTCCCCCGGACGTCAGGGGTGGGGCCAACGTCCTGACTTTC
CASSPPDVRGGANVLTF
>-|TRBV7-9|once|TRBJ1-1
TGTGCCAGCAGCTTACGGGACTCAAGGATCATGAACACTGAAGCTTTCTTT
CASSLRDSRIMNTEAFF
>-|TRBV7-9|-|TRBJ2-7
TGTGCCAGCAGCTCATGGGACACATACGAGCAGTACTTC
CASSSWDTYEQYF
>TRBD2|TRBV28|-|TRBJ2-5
TGTGCCAGCAGTTTCCAGCGGGATAGGAAGACCCAGTACTTC
CASSFQRDRKTQYF
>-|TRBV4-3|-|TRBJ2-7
TGCGCCAGCAGCCAAGATGGGCAGGCTCACGACGAGCAGTACTTC
CASSQDGQAHDEQYF
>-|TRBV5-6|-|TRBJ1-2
TGTGCCAGCAGCTCCCCCTCAGGGTTTGGCTACACCTTC
CASSSPSGFGYTF
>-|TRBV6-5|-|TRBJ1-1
TGTGCCAGCAGTTACTCGACAGGGAACACTGAAGCTTTCTTT
CASSYSTGNTEAFF
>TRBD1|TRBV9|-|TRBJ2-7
TGTGCCAGCAGCCTCGAGGACAGGGGGCTATACGAGCAGTACTTC
CASSLEDRGLYEQYF